Listed below are T cell receptor beta chains from one sample, sequenced in a study of control samples from healthy donors and cancer patients. Profiled with immunoSEQ multiplex PCR; TCRdb holds only in-frame clones, not every one. The sample gives approximately 97,000 clones, around 85% of which show up once; around a fifth is in the top ten. The sequenced sample was blood. The receptor source for this set is a man between 25 and 39 years old in good health. Each CDR3 is given with its conserved first and last residue. A D gene is named only where the DNA matches it firmly. The size field is filled for only some rows; it gives once, few, many or a size class.

V gene	D gene	J gene	clone size	CDR3 DNA	CDR3 protein
TRBV14	-	TRBJ1-6	once	TGTGCCAGCAGCCGCCGAGTTGATTCACCCCTCCACTTT	CASSRRVDSPLHF
TRBV19	TRBD2	TRBJ2-3	-	TGTGCCAGTAGCACCGGGCGGGGGGCCTCTAGCACAGATACGCAGTATTTT	CASSTGRGASSTDTQYF
TRBV10-3	-	TRBJ1-2	-	TGTGCCATCAGTGAGCGGGATTTCAACTATGGCTACACCTTC	CAISERDFNYGYTF
TRBV4-2	TRBD1	TRBJ2-6	once	TGTGCCAGCAGCCAAGACTGGACAGGGCTTGGGGCCAACGTCCTGACTTTC	CASSQDWTGLGANVLTF
TRBV5-5	-	TRBJ2-1	once	TGTGCCAGCAGCCCCCTGTACAATGAGCAGTTCTTC	CASSPLYNEQFF
TRBV5-6	-	TRBJ2-7	-	TGTGCCAGCAGCTACGGGAGGGGCAGGGGGCGGTACGAGCAGTACTTC	CASSYGRGRGRYEQYF
TRBV2	TRBD1	TRBJ1-2	-	TGTGCCAGCAGTGCTCGGACAGGGCGGTATGGCTACACCTTC	CASSARTGRYGYTF
TRBV7-9	-	TRBJ2-1	-	TGTGCCAGCAGCTTAGCCGCTAGGGGGGAGCCGAGAACTCTCTTC	CASSLAARGEPRTLF
TRBV5-5	-	TRBJ1-3	-	TGTGCCAGCAGCGTCAGCGTTCTGTCTGGAAACACCATATATTTT	CASSVSVLSGNTIYF
TRBV27	TRBD1	TRBJ1-6	-	TGTGCCAGTCGGACAGGTCGGTCACCCCTCCACTTT	CASRTGRSPLHF
TRBV6-5	-	TRBJ1-2	once	TGTGCCAGCAACCACCACAGGGACGGGGGCTATGGCTACACCTTC	CASNHHRDGGYGYTF
TRBV19	TRBD1	TRBJ1-2	-	TGTGCCAGTAGCCCTCAGGGGGCAAAAGACTACACCTTC	CASSPQGAKDYTF
TRBV2	-	TRBJ2-2	-	TGTGCCAGCAGTGAAGTCCCCCTGAACACCGGGGAGCTGTTTTTT	CASSEVPLNTGELFF
TRBV5-8	TRBD1	TRBJ1-2	-	TGTGCCAGCAGCTTTGAGGGCAGGGGGGTCTATGGCTACACCTTC	CASSFEGRGVYGYTF
TRBV5-1	-	TRBJ2-5	once	TGCGCCAGCAGCTTGGAGGCCCGGATGAGCCAAGAGACCCAGTACTTC	CASSLEARMSQETQYF
TRBV9	TRBD1	TRBJ1-2	-	TGTGCCAGCAGCGTACAGGGGGCGTCTTTCTATGGCTACACCTTC	CASSVQGASFYGYTF
TRBV15	-	TRBJ1-4	-	TGTGCCACCAGCAGAGGAAACGTGGGGGGTAGTGAAAAACTGTTTTTT	CATSRGNVGGSEKLFF
TRBV10-1	TRBD2	TRBJ2-1	-	TGCGCCAGCAGTGGGTTGGGAGCGGGGGCCCAATACAATGAGCAGTTCTTC	CASSGLGAGAQYNEQFF
TRBV6-4	-	TRBJ1-5	-	TGTGCCAGCAGTGACTCGGCCCCCAATCAGCCCCAGCATTTT	CASSDSAPNQPQHF
TRBV5-5	TRBD1	TRBJ2-7	-	TGTGCCAGCAGCCGTTTTGGACAGGGCGGTTACTACGAGCAGTACTTC	CASSRFGQGGYYEQYF
TRBV6-5	-	TRBJ1-1	-	TGTGCCAGCAGTTTTGGGGGGACTGAAGCTTTCTTT	CASSFGGTEAFF
TRBV6-4	-	TRBJ2-7	once	TGTGCCAGCAGTGACTATAACGAGCAGTACTTC	CASSDYNEQYF
TRBV30	-	TRBJ1-6	-	TGTGCCTGGAGCGGGGGAGGGGCGAGAAGCGGGACACCCCTCCACTTT	CAWSGGGARSGTPLHF
TRBV23-1	-	TRBJ2-7	-	TGCGCCAGCAGTCGCTTGGCACAGCCCTCGAGGGAGCAGTACTTC	CASSRLAQPSREQYF
TRBV5-6	-	TRBJ1-2	-	TGTGCCAGCAGCACACAGGCTCTGCTTAACTATGGCTACACCTTC	CASSTQALLNYGYTF
TRBV6-5	-	TRBJ1-6	-	TGTGCCAGCAGTTATGAGCTTAATTCACCCCTCCACTTT	CASSYELNSPLHF
TRBV28	-	TRBJ1-4	-	TGTGCCAGCACCCTTGAAAAACTGTTTTTT	CASTLEKLFF
TRBV28	TRBD2	TRBJ2-3	few	TGTGCCAGCAGTTTGGATGTAGCGGGGTCCACAGATACGCAGTATTTT	CASSLDVAGSTDTQYF
TRBV2	TRBD2	TRBJ2-3	-	TGTGCCAGCGGAAAGACTAGCGCGCGCCTCGGGGGCACAGATACGCAGTATTTT	CASGKTSARLGGTDTQYF
TRBV18	TRBD1	TRBJ2-4	-	TGTGCCAGCTCAGACATACTCTTTACCGGGACAGGGCGGAACATTCAGTACTTC	CASSDILFTGTGRNIQYF
TRBV19	-	TRBJ1-4	-	TGTGCCAGTAGCATTTCGGGGGATCTAGGAAAACTGTTTTTT	CASSISGDLGKLFF
TRBV4-1	-	TRBJ2-1	-	TGCGCCAGCAGCCAAGAGGAAGGCAGGGGTGTAAATGAGCAGTTCTTC	CASSQEEGRGVNEQFF
TRBV9	-	TRBJ1-6	-	TGTGCCAGCAGCCCGTACCAGGGTGGATCACCCCTCCACTTT	CASSPYQGGSPLHF
TRBV6-5	-	TRBJ1-2	-	TGTGCCAGCAGTTACTCCCCAGGGGCTAACTATGGCTACACCTTC	CASSYSPGANYGYTF
TRBV5-6	-	TRBJ2-7	-	TGTGCCAGCACCAGGGCTGGCGAGCAGTACTTC	CASTRAGEQYF
TRBV6-6	-	TRBJ1-6	-	TGTGCCAGCACACAGGGCTCCTATAATTCACCCCTCCACTTT	CASTQGSYNSPLHF
TRBV7-7	TRBD1	TRBJ1-5	-	TGTGCCAGCAGCCCCGGGACAGGGTGGAGGCCCCAGCATTTT	CASSPGTGWRPQHF
TRBV19	-	TRBJ1-5	few	TGTGCCAGTAGTGCTTCATTTTCGAGGGGAAGCAATCAGCCCCAGCATTTT	CASSASFSRGSNQPQHF
TRBV6-6	-	TRBJ2-3	-	TGTGCCAGCAGTTACTCGATCGGGGGATCCACAGATACGCAGTATTTT	CASSYSIGGSTDTQYF
TRBV13	-	TRBJ1-4	-	TGTGCCAGCAGCTTAAAAGTGACTAATGAAAAACTGTTTTTT	CASSLKVTNEKLFF
TRBV28	TRBD1	TRBJ1-5	-	TGTGCCACCGACAGGGGAGGCAATCAGCCCCAGCATTTT	CATDRGGNQPQHF
TRBV27	TRBD1	TRBJ2-1	-	TGTGCCAGCAGTTTGACAGGGAGCTACAATGAGCAGTTCTTC	CASSLTGSYNEQFF
TRBV7-2	TRBD2	TRBJ2-1	-	TGTGCCAGCAGCATCAGGACTAGCGGGAAGGAAGAGCAGTTCTTC	CASSIRTSGKEEQFF
TRBV10-3	TRBD1	TRBJ1-1	-	TGTGCCATCGGGAACCGGGACAGGGAAGTCGGGGCTTTCTTT	CAIGNRDREVGAFF
TRBV27	TRBD1	TRBJ1-4	-	TGTGCCAGCAGTCCACCGGGACAGTGGGGGGAAAAACTGTTTTTT	CASSPPGQWGEKLFF
TRBV19	-	TRBJ1-5	-	TGTGCCAGTAGTATTTGGGAGAATAGCAATCAGCCCCAGCATTTT	CASSIWENSNQPQHF
TRBV27	-	TRBJ1-1	-	TGTGCCAGCAGCCCAAGTCTGAGACGGGTTGAAGCTTTCTTT	CASSPSLRRVEAFF
TRBV21-1	-	TRBJ1-5	-	TGTGCCAGCAGCACGGGACAGGGTGAAGGACAGCCCCAGCATTTT	CASSTGQGEGQPQHF
TRBV10-3	TRBD2	TRBJ2-3	-	TGTGCCACCAAACTAGCGGGGGGGTATAAAAGCACAGATACGCAGTATTTT	CATKLAGGYKSTDTQYF
TRBV2	TRBD1	TRBJ1-1	-	TGTGCCACCTCAGGGGGCCGGTCTGCCGAAGCTTTCTTT	CATSGGRSAEAFF
TRBV2	-	TRBJ2-7	once	TGTGCCAGCAGTGAATCGACAGCCCGGTCGTACGAGCAGTACTTC	CASSESTARSYEQYF
TRBV5-1	-	TRBJ1-3	-	TGCGCCAGCAGCTCACAGTCCGGAAACACCATATATTTT	CASSSQSGNTIYF
TRBV6-2/TRBV6-3	-	TRBJ1-6	-	TGTGCCAGCAGTTACCAGGAGGTCGGGAATTCACCCCTCCACTTT	CASSYQEVGNSPLHF
TRBV3-1/TRBV3-2	TRBD1	TRBJ1-2	-	TGTGCCAGCAGCCCCCAAGGGGGCAGTGGCTACACCTTC	CASSPQGGSGYTF
TRBV7-3	TRBD2	TRBJ2-1	once	TGTGCCAGCAGCTTATCACTAGCGGGGGTGGATGAGCAGTTCTTC	CASSLSLAGVDEQFF
TRBV6-5	TRBD2	TRBJ2-7	-	TGTGCCAGCATCGGAAGGCTAGCGGGCCTCTACGAGCAGTACTTC	CASIGRLAGLYEQYF
TRBV6-6	-	TRBJ1-6	-	TGTGCCAGCAGTTACTCGAAACAGGGAACGATTTCACCCCTCCACTTT	CASSYSKQGTISPLHF
TRBV4-1	-	TRBJ1-1	few	TGCGCCAGCAGGGACAGCACCCTGGGGACTGAAGCTTTCTTT	CASRDSTLGTEAFF